The 28 T cell receptor beta chains below were found in one sample sequenced in a study of cytomegalovirus exposure and HLA in healthy donors (dated 2017 in TCRdb). The method behind the library was the immunoSEQ multiplex PCR assay. The multiplex PCR relied on a mix of 60 forward primers for TCR Vbeta segments and 13 reverse primers for TCR Jbeta segments. TCRdb mirrors the immuneACCESS table, restricted to in-frame sequences. Some clones are absent from its copies; in checked studies, under half trace to an unresolved V gene, and the reason for the others is unknown. The sample table gives about 200,000 clones. The ten largest account for 6.5% of the sample. The sample was PBMCs. The receptors were gathered from a young man in good health and CMV-seronegative.

The V gene is TRBV28, the J gene TRBJ2-5, with D possibly TRBD1 on 6 matching bases. This CDR3 has 15 residues. The germline V and J ends were trimmed by 10 bases and 5 bases, with 23 bases remaining between them. Germline V lookup: CDR1 MDHEN, CDR2 SYDVKM. The CDR3 sequence is CATNRDILRRETQYF. CDR3 coding DNA: TGTGCCACGAACCGGGACATCCTACGGCGGGAGACCCAGTACTTC.

The chain links TRBV29-1 to TRBJ2-7; 11 bases match TRBD1. This CDR3 has 14 amino acids. The germline CDR1 and CDR2 sequences are SQVTM and ANQGSEA. Trimming took 2 bases from V and 6 from J; bases not matched to a gene: 6. Here the CDR3 reads CSVEPGQGVAEQYF. In DNA, the CDR3 is TGCAGCGTTGAACCGGGACAGGGGGTAGCCGAGCAGTACTTC.

The V and J genes are TRBV29-1 and TRBJ1-2; D is unresolved. V was pared by 6 bases and J by 2 bases, with 19 bases between. The CDR3 consists of 15 residues. Germline values: CDR1 SQVTM, CDR2 ANQGSEA. DNA for the CDR3: TGCAGCGTGCCCCTATGGGCGGGGAGAAACTATGGCTACACCTTC. It specifies CSVPLWAGRNYGYTF.

The J gene is TRBJ2-4, the V gene TRBV19; TRBD2 aligns across 10 bases. The CDR3 contains 19 residues. In germline, CDR1 is LNHDA, CDR2 SQIVND (reference sequence). The V segment lost 2 bases and the J segment 0 bases; nucleotides outside the gene matches: 10. The DNA for the CDR3 is TGTGCCAGTAGTATACGTCTGAGGGGACTAGCGATAGCCAAAAACATTCAGTACTTC. Residues: CASSIRLRGLAIAKNIQYF.

The genes are TRBV4-2 and TRBJ2-7; 8 bases are shared with TRBD1. With V trimmed by 3 bases and J by 4 bases, 8 bases remained unmatched. Germline CDR1 LGHNA, CDR2 YNFKEQ. The CDR3 covers 15 residues. The CDR3 sequence is CASSQEGTGGYEQYF. For the CDR3, the DNA is TGTGCCAGCAGCCAGGAAGGGACAGGCGGGTACGAGCAGTACTTC.

The chain is built from TRBV6-5 and TRBJ1-1; no reliable D call. The CDR3 length is 13 residues. Germline CDR1 reads MNHEY; CDR2 reads SVGAGI. Trimming shortened V by 7 bases and J by 0 bases, and 9 bases separated the two germline ends. The CDR3 DNA sequence: TGTGCCAGCATGCGGGTAATGAACACTGAAGCTTTCTTT. It is translated as CASMRVMNTEAFF.

The rearrangement joins TRBV5-4 to TRBJ2-7, with 9 bases identical to TRBD1. CDR1 and CDR2 (germline): SGHNT, YYREEE (reference sequence). Losses at the gene ends were 3 bases for V and 2 bases for J; bases not matched to a gene: 6. This CDR3 is built from 15 residues. Here the CDR3 DNA reads TGTGCCAGCAGCTCAAAGGGACAGGGAACCTACGAGCAGTACTTC. Translating gives CASSSKGQGTYEQYF.

The chain carries TRBV29-1 and TRBJ2-7; TRBD1 is a possible D gene (7 bases). The CDR3 has 13 amino acids. The V end was cut by 3 bases, the J end by 6 bases, with 15 bases between. Germline assignment: CDR1 SQVTM and CDR2 ANQGSEA. CDR3 sequence: CSVDRNQGGEQYF. The DNA for the CDR3 is TGCAGCGTTGACCGTAATCAGGGGGGCGAGCAGTACTTC.

The genes are TRBV25-1 and TRBJ1-6; D is uncertain. Trimming shortened V by 3 bases and J by 3 bases, and 12 bases separated the two germline ends. CDR3 length equals 16 residues. The germline gives CDR1 MGHDK, CDR2 SYGVNS. CDR3 loop: CASSDPRRGYNSPLHF. In DNA form, the CDR3 reads TGTGCCAGCAGTGACCCTAGACGAGGCTATAATTCACCCCTCCACTTT.

This chain connects TRBV27 to TRBJ1-2, with TRBD1 matching 11 bases. The junction had 14 bases not matched to a gene; V was cut back by 6 bases and J by 8 bases. The CDR3 consists of 16 residues. Germline V gene sequence: CDR1 MNHEY, CDR2 SMNVEV (reference sequence). The CDR3 reads CASRPTRGTGGRGYTF. Here the CDR3 DNA reads TGTGCCAGCAGGCCGACCCGGGGGACAGGGGGTCGGGGCTACACCTTC.

The chain employs TRBV11-3 and TRBJ2-3; D not resolved. This CDR3 is built from 12 residues. With 5 bases removed from V and 1 base from J, the gap between germline ends came to 4 bases. Germline V gene data show CDR1 as SGHNT and CDR2 as YENEEA. CDR3 nucleotide sequence: TGTGCCAGCAGCCGAGGCACAGATACGCAGTATTTT. Translation: CASSRGTDTQYF. Full variable domain (rest looked up from reference TRBV11-3 and TRBJ2-3): EAGVVQSPRYKIIEKKQPVAFWCNPISGHNTLYWYLQNLGQGPELLIRYENEEAVDDSQLPKDRFSAERLKGVDSTLKIQPAELGDSAVYLCASSRGTDTQYFGPGTRLTVL.

This chain joins TRBV27 and TRBJ2-7, with D possibly being TRBD2 (5 bases). Trimming took off 6 bases at V and 4 bases at J, with 25 bases between the two ends. Germline V lookup: CDR1 MNHEY, CDR2 SMNVEV (reference sequence). This CDR3 has 17 residues. DNA of the CDR3: TGTGCCAGCAGCCTGGTAGGATACAGTGGGAGTAGTTACGAGCAGTACTTC. Protein: CASSLVGYSGSSYEQYF.

The rearrangement uses TRBV27 and TRBJ2-6; no reliable D call. Between the trimmed V and J ends, which lost 8 bases and 0 bases, there was a span of 5 bases. CDR3 size: 13 residues. Per germline, CDR1 MNHEY and CDR2 SMNVEV (reference sequence). Written as DNA, the CDR3 is TGTGCCAGCTGGGCCTCTGGGGCCAACGTCCTGACTTTC. It is translated as CASWASGANVLTF.

The rearrangement joins TRBV5-8 to TRBJ2-3; the match to TRBD2 covers 9 bases. Germline loops: CDR1 SGHTS, CDR2 YDEGEE. This CDR3 has 15 amino acids. After removal of 2 bases from V and 0 bases from J, the junction contained 1 base not matched to a gene. The CDR3: CASSLLAGSTDTQYF. CDR3 sequence (DNA): TGTGCCAGCAGCTTACTAGCGGGCAGCACAGATACGCAGTATTTT.

The chain uses TRBV6-1 and TRBJ2-3; D is undetermined. V was cut by 8 bases and J by 3 bases, with 6 bases left in between. This CDR3 has 11 amino acids. The germline V gene encodes CDR1 MNHNS and CDR2 SASEGT. CDR3 DNA: TGTGCCAGCTCTAGGACAGATACGCAGTATTTT. This gives the protein CASSRTDTQYF.

The rearrangement uses TRBV9 and TRBJ2-1, with 10 nucleotides matching TRBD1. The CDR3 extends over 16 amino acids. V lost 2 bases, J lost 4 bases, and 6 bases stayed unmatched. CDR1 and CDR2 (germline): SGDLS, YYNGEE. The CDR3 is CASSVLPGQGYNEQFF. CDR3 nucleotide sequence: TGTGCCAGCAGCGTCCTACCGGGACAGGGGTACAATGAGCAGTTCTTC.

This chain uses TRBV30 with TRBJ1-4; 12 nucleotides line up with TRBD1. This CDR3 has 14 residues. Germline values: CDR1 GTSNPN, CDR2 SVGIG (reference sequence). V lost 5 bases to trimming and J lost 8 bases; unmatched junction nucleotides: 6. The CDR3 nucleotides read TGTGCCTGGGGTGCCGGGACAGGGGGCGAAAAACTGTTTTTT. This encodes CAWGAGTGGEKLFF.

The V call is TRBV7-2, the J call TRBJ2-7, with TRBD1 as a possible D gene (6 bases). Germline V gives CDR1 SGHTA, CDR2 FQGNSA. With 5 bases removed from V and 4 bases from J, the gap between germline ends came to 15 bases. This CDR3 contains 14 residues. CDR3 region: CASSLSTGSYEQYF. CDR3 nucleotide sequence: TGTGCCAGCAGCCTCAGTACAGGGTCGTACGAGCAGTACTTC.

V usage is TRBV12-5 and J usage is TRBJ1-2; the match to TRBD1 covers 7 bases. The V segment lost 8 bases and the J segment 3 bases; nucleotides outside the gene matches: 3. The CDR3 extends over 12 amino acids. Germline loops: CDR1 LGHNT, CDR2 FRNRAP. CDR3 in amino acids: CASSQGDYGYTF. CDR3 in DNA: TGTGCTAGTTCCCAGGGGGACTATGGCTACACCTTC.

The rearrangement joins TRBV5-8 to TRBJ2-5; D is unclear. The CDR3 loop spans 14 amino acids. V lost 0 bases and J 5 bases, leaving 11 bases between the germline ends. CDR1 and CDR2 from the germline V gene are SGHTS and YDEGEE. The CDR3 here is CASSLVVNRETQYF. DNA of the CDR3: TGTGCCAGCAGCTTGGTAGTGAATCGGGAGACCCAGTACTTC.

This chain uses TRBV9 with TRBJ2-7; no definite D call. V was trimmed by 3 bases and J by 0 bases, leaving 10 bases between them. The CDR3 consists of 14 residues. CDR1 and CDR2 from the germline V gene are SGDLS and YYNGEE. This CDR3 reads CASSAASSSYEQYF. In DNA form, the CDR3 reads TGTGCCAGCAGCGCCGCATCGAGCTCCTACGAGCAGTACTTC.

This chain joins TRBV4-1 and TRBJ2-1; D not certain. The V gene's germline CDR1 is MGHRA and CDR2 YSYEKL. There are 14 residues in the CDR3. V dropped 2 bases and J dropped 8 bases, with 13 bases sitting between them. The CDR3 DNA follows: TGCGCCAGCAGCCAACCTTCCGTCCCCGATGAGCAGTTCTTC. Translated, it gives CASSQPSVPDEQFF.

Of note for this clone: This specimen includes other DNA sequences encoding the same CDR3. V gene TRBV4-3 combines with J gene TRBJ1-5; TRBD1 aligns across 9 bases. J lost 5 bases, V lost 4 bases, and 3 bases had no gene match. The CDR3 spans 14 residues. Germline CDR1 LGHNA, CDR2 YSLEER. DNA of the CDR3: TGCGCCAGCAGCCTCAGGACAGGGGATCAGCCCCAGCATTTT. Protein sequence: CASSLRTGDQPQHF.

The CDR3 DNA reads as TGTGCCAGTAGTATTCCCATGGCGGCAGATACGCAGTATTTT. It specifies CASSIPMAADTQYF. This chain links TRBV19 with TRBJ2-3; D unresolved. Trimming cost V 3 bases and J 4 bases, with 11 bases left between them. From germline, CDR1 is LNHDA and CDR2 SQIVND (reference sequence). The CDR3 loop spans 14 amino acids.

The V call is TRBV7-2, the J call TRBJ1-5; weak D call: TRBD1 (6 bases). CDR1 is SGHTA, CDR2 FQGNSA, per germline. V lost 1 base, J lost 9 bases, and 16 bases lay in between. This CDR3 is 15 amino acids long. The CDR3 loop reads CASSLVGGPRGPQHF. The CDR3 DNA follows: TGTGCCAGCAGCTTAGTGGGGGGGCCCAGGGGGCCCCAGCATTTT. Full variable domain (rest looked up from reference TRBV7-2 and TRBJ1-5): GAGVSQSPSNKVTEKGKDVELRCDPISGHTALYWYRQSLGQGLEFLIYFQGNSAPDKSGLPSDRFSAERTGGSVSTLTIQRTQQEDSAVYLCASSLVGGPRGPQHFGDGTRLSIL.

The chain recombines TRBV7-9 with TRBJ1-1; TRBD1 might be the D (5 bases). This CDR3 has 14 residues. V was trimmed by 5 bases and J by 1 base, leaving 11 bases between them. CDR1 is SEHNR and CDR2 is FQNEAQ in the germline V gene (reference sequence). In DNA form, the CDR3 reads TGTGCCAGCAGCCACACAGGAGAGAACACTGAAGCTTTCTTT. The encoded protein is CASSHTGENTEAFF.

This rearrangement joins TRBV5-1 to TRBJ2-7; TRBD2 is a possible D gene (6 bases). Per the germline V gene, CDR1 is SGHRS and CDR2 is YFSETQ. This CDR3 region has 13 residues. V was shortened by 4 bases and J by 3 bases, with 11 bases between the two germline ends. The DNA of the CDR3 is TGCGCCAGCAGCGTCGCGGGGCTCTACGAGCAGTACTTC. It is translated as CASSVAGLYEQYF.

The genes are TRBV7-2 and TRBJ2-7, with 7 bases aligning to TRBD1. V trimming: 2 bases; J trimming: 3 bases; junction bases outside the gene matches: 7. Germline assignment: CDR1 SGHTA and CDR2 FQGNSA. CDR3 length: 15 amino acids. In nucleotides, the CDR3 is TGTGCCAGCAGCTTACTTCGAGGGGGCGTCTACGAGCAGTACTTC. Amino acid sequence: CASSLLRGGVYEQYF.